Shown below are 18 T cell receptor beta chains from a single sample sequenced in a study of OX40 agonist ivuxolimab in advanced cancers. The data were produced by immunoSEQ multiplex PCR, yet TCRdb's version contains in-frame clones alone and is incomplete. This table has tens of thousands of clones, around 90% appearing once. The sequencing here drew on CD4+ or CD8+ T cells sorted from blood, taken in a trial of the OX40 agonist ivuxolimab. The receptors shown here come from an adult with an advanced solid tumor such as melanoma, head and neck, liver or kidney cancer.

The V call is TRBV4-2, the J call TRBJ2-1; D is perhaps TRBD1 or TRBD2 (5 bases each). The CDR3 is 10 amino acids. Trimming left V 8 bases short and J 8 bases short, with 7 bases between. Germline loops: CDR1 LGHNA, CDR2 YNFKEQ. The CDR3 sequence is CASGGDEQFF. DNA for the CDR3: TGTGCCAGCGGGGGAGATGAGCAGTTCTTC.

The V call is TRBV10-3, the J call TRBJ2-3; perhaps D is TRBD1 or TRBD2 (6 bases each). The germline gives CDR1 ENHRY, CDR2 SYGVKD. The CDR3 covers 13 residues. Trimming left V 9 bases short and J 4 bases short, with 14 bases between. CDR3 amino acids: CAMRDNLADTQYF. For the CDR3, the DNA is TGTGCCATGCGGGACAATCTCGCAGATACGCAGTATTTT.

The CDR3 bases are TGTGCCAGTAGTATAGATGGCAGGTCGGACTCTGGGGCCAACGTCCTGACTTTC. Protein: CASSIDGRSDSGANVLTF. This chain links TRBV19 with TRBJ2-6; D is unresolved. The CDR3 contains 18 residues. V was pared by 0 bases and J by 0 bases, with 12 bases between. Germline V gives CDR1 LNHDA, CDR2 SQIVND (reference sequence).

The rearrangement links TRBV6-5 to TRBJ2-7; D gene unclear. Germline V gene lookup returns CDR1 MNHEY and CDR2 SVGAGI. The CDR3 consists of 15 residues. Deletions cut 6 bases from V and 4 bases from J, with 19 bases between. CDR3 DNA: TGTGCCAGCAGCTCGTCGAGAGTGGTAGTTTACGAGCAGTACTTC. As protein: CASSSSRVVVYEQYF.

The chain uses TRBV5-1 and TRBJ2-1, with D uncertain. V was pared by 4 bases and J by 5 bases, with 7 bases between. The CDR3 runs 12 residues. In germline, CDR1 is SGHRS, CDR2 YFSETQ. CDR3 nucleotide sequence: TGCGCCAGCAGCCTAGACCACAATGAGCAGTTCTTC. It encodes CASSLDHNEQFF. The variable domain in full, with the rest retrieved from reference TRBV5-1 and TRBJ2-1, is KAGVTQTPRYLIKTRGQQVTLSCSPISGHRSVSWYQQTPGQGLQFLFEYFSETQRNKGNFPGRFSGRQFSNSRSEMNVSTLELGDSALYLCASSLDHNEQFFGPGTRLTVL.

The CDR3 region has the DNA TGTGCCAGCAGCCCACGACAGGGAAACTATGGCTACACCTTC. This sequence encodes CASSPRQGNYGYTF. The chain joins TRBV11-3 to TRBJ1-2, with 7 bases that match TRBD1. J was trimmed by 2 bases and V by 5 bases; bases with no gene match: 5. CDR1 SGHNT and CDR2 YENEEA come from the germline V gene. This CDR3 has 14 amino acids.

The V and J genes are TRBV4-2 and TRBJ1-2, with 9 bases lining up with TRBD1. The CDR3 sequence is 15 residues long. CDR1 is LGHNA and CDR2 is YNFKEQ in the germline V gene. The V and J ends lost 2 bases and 2 bases, in that order; junction bases with no gene match: 3. This chain's CDR3 is CASSQSDRGNYGYTF. In nucleotides, the CDR3 is TGTGCCAGCAGCCAATCAGACAGGGGGAACTATGGCTACACCTTC.

J is TRBJ1-1 and V is TRBV5-8; D gene uncertain. This CDR3 contains 13 residues. Trimming shortened V by 4 bases and J by 10 bases, and 17 bases separated the two germline ends. The germline gives CDR1 SGHTS, CDR2 YDEGEE. Written as DNA, the CDR3 is TGTGCCAGCAGCAGGGCACTGACCGCTGGAGCTTTCTTT. As protein: CASSRALTAGAFF.

This chain connects TRBV7-2 to TRBJ2-5; 12 bases line up with TRBD2. The ends lost 1 base at V and 9 bases at J; junction bases unmatched: 6. Germline values: CDR1 SGHTA, CDR2 FQGNSA. The CDR3 is 15 amino acids. The CDR3 DNA sequence: TGTGCCAGCAGCTTAGAGGGACTAGCGGGCGGGGCCCAGTACTTC. Translated, it gives CASSLEGLAGGAQYF. The entire variable domain, with the rest obtained from reference TRBV7-2 and TRBJ2-5, is as follows: GAGVSQSPSNKVTEKGKDVELRCDPISGHTALYWYRQSLGQGLEFLIYFQGNSAPDKSGLPSDRFSAERTGGSVSTLTIQRTQQEDSAVYLCASSLEGLAGGAQYFGPGTRLLVL.

The CDR3 spells CASSLRSGRVSYNEQFF. The DNA for the CDR3 is TGTGCCAGCAGCTTAAGGTCGGGTCGGGTTTCCTACAATGAGCAGTTCTTC. The chain recombines TRBV7-2 with TRBJ2-1; D gene uncertain. Looked up from germline, CDR1 is SGHTA and CDR2 is FQGNSA. This CDR3 region has 17 residues. Trimming pared 2 bases from V and 1 base from J, leaving 15 bases between.

A word on this clone: The junction and the germline gene differ at one end; a read error may be behind it. V and J are TRBV4-2 and TRBJ2-7; D gene ambiguous. The CDR3 consists of 13 residues. Germline CDR1 LGHNA, CDR2 YNFKEQ. CDR3 in amino acids: CASSQETRIGRHF. The CDR3 coding sequence is TGTGCCAGCAGCCAAGAAACGAGAATTGGACGTCACTTC.

The genes are TRBV27 and TRBJ1-1; perhaps TRBD1 as D (5 bases). This CDR3 contains 16 residues. In germline, CDR1 is MNHEY, CDR2 SMNVEV (reference sequence). V shed 4 bases and J shed 5 bases, with 20 bases lying between them. The CDR3 loop reads CASSSLSLRGRTEAFF. CDR3 bases: TGTGCCAGCAGTTCCCTAAGTTTGAGGGGACGGACTGAAGCTTTCTTT.

The chain is built from TRBV10-3 and TRBJ1-3, with D uncertain. Germline CDR1 ENHRY, CDR2 SYGVKD. The ends were cut back, 10 bases at V and 3 bases at J, with 16 bases in the middle. CDR3 length: 14 amino acids. As DNA, the CDR3 is TGTGCCACCCTCGTTTCCATTCTTGGAAACACCATATATTTT. Protein: CATLVSILGNTIYF.

V is TRBV5-1 and J is TRBJ2-7, with a weak D call TRBD1 (6 bases). V dropped 3 bases and J dropped 7 bases, with 23 bases sitting between them. The CDR3 is made up of 16 amino acids. Germline V gene lookup returns CDR1 SGHRS and CDR2 YFSETQ. DNA of the CDR3: TGCGCCAGCAGCTGGGGGCAGGCCTATCCCCAGGAAGAGCAGTACTTC. Translating gives CASSWGQAYPQEEQYF. Looking up the rest from reference TRBV5-1 and TRBJ2-7 gives the full variable domain: KAGVTQTPRYLIKTRGQQVTLSCSPISGHRSVSWYQQTPGQGLQFLFEYFSETQRNKGNFPGRFSGRQFSNSRSEMNVSTLELGDSALYLCASSWGQAYPQEEQYFGPGTRLTVT.

V and J are TRBV7-2 and TRBJ2-5; D not certain. Trimming took 1 base from V and 5 from J, leaving 14 bases between them. The germline gives CDR1 SGHTA, CDR2 FQGNSA. The CDR3 spans 15 residues. The CDR3 DNA reads as TGTGCCAGCAGCTTAGTTTGGGTAGGCAGGGAGACCCAGTACTTC. Translated, it gives CASSLVWVGRETQYF.

This chain joins TRBV28 and TRBJ1-2; no reliable D call. The CDR3 spans 12 residues. V was cut by 2 bases and J by 6 bases, with 7 bases left in between. CDR1 and CDR2 (germline): MDHEN, SYDVKM. The CDR3 DNA reads TGTGCCAGCAGTTTAGTGGAGGATGGCTACACCTTC. Translation: CASSLVEDGYTF.

This chain uses TRBV5-4 with TRBJ2-5, with TRBD1 matching over 8 bases. The CDR3 is 16 amino acids. CDR1 is SGHNT, CDR2 YYREEE, per germline (reference sequence). The V segment lost 0 bases and the J segment 5 bases; nucleotides outside the gene matches: 9. CDR3 bases: TGTGCCAGCAGCTTGGGCGCTGGGACAGGAAGGGAGACCCAGTACTTC. Translation: CASSLGAGTGRETQYF.

V usage is TRBV19 and J usage is TRBJ2-7, with unresolved D. Germline lookup yields CDR1 LNHDA and CDR2 SQIVND (reference sequence). The CDR3 extends over 16 amino acids. Trimming removed 3 bases at V and 2 bases at J, with 17 bases between. CDR3 DNA sequence: TGTGCCAGTAGTATGGGCTTTCCGGGTATAGCCTACGAGCAGTACTTC. It is translated as CASSMGFPGIAYEQYF. Supplemented by reference TRBV19 and TRBJ2-7, the full variable domain reads DGGITQSPKYLFRKEGQNVTLSCEQNLNHDAMYWYRQDPGQGLRLIYYSQIVNDFQKGDIAEGYSVSREKKESFPLTVTSAQKNPTAFYLCASSMGFPGIAYEQYFGPGTRLTVT.